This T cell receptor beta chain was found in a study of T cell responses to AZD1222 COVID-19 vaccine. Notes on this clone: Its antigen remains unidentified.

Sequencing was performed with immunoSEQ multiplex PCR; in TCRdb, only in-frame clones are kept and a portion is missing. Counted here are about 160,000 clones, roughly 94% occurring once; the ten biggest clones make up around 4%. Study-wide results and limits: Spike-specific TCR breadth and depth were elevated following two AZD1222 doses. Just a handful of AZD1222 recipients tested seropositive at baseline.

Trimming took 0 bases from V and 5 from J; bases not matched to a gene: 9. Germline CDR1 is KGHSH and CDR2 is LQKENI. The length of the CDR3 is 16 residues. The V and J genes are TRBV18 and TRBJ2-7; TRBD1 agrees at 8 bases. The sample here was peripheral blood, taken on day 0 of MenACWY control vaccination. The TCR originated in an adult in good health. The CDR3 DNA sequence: TGTGCCAGCTCACCACCGAGGACAGGGATTTCTCACGAGCAGTACTTC. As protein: CASSPPRTGISHEQYF. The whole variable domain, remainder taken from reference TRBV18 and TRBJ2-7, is NAGVMQNPRHLVRRRGQEARLRCSPMKGHSHVYWYRQLPEEGLKFMVYLQKENIIDESGMPKERFSAEFPKEGPSILRIQQVVRGDSAAYFCASSPPRTGISHEQYFGPGTRLTVT.